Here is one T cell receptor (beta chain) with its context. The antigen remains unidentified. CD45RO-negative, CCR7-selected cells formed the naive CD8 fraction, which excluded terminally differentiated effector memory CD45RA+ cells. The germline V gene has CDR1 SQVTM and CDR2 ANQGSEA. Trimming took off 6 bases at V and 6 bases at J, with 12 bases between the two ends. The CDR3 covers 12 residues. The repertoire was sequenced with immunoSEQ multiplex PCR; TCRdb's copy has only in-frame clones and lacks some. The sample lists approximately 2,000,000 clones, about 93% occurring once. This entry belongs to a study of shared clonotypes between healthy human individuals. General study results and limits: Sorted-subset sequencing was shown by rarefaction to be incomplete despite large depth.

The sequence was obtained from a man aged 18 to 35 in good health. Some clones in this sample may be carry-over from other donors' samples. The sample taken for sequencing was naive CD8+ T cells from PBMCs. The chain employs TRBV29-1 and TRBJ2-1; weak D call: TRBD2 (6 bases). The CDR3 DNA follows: TGCAGCGTATGGGCGGGATCCAATGAGCAGTTCTTC. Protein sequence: CSVWAGSNEQFF.